Listed below are T cell receptor beta chains from one sample, sequenced in a study of blood T cell repertoires in COVID-19. This table comes from immunoSEQ multiplex PCR, and its TCRdb copy is limited to in-frame clones, with some not included. This sample has a few hundred thousand clones; about nine tenths occur once, and the top ten carry roughly 2.3%. Sequencing was done on a sample of peripheral blood. The receptor set was obtained from a man aged 50 or older with acute or convalescent COVID-19. Both conserved end residues are part of each CDR3. D genes are given only for firm matches. A row's size may be missing; if present it is once, few, many or a size class.

V: TRBV30; D: TRBD1; J: TRBJ2-7; size: -; DNA: TGTGCCTGCGGACAGGGCTTCGGCTACGAGCAGTACTTC; CDR3: CACGQGFGYEQYF
V: TRBV5-4; D: -; J: TRBJ1-4; size: -; DNA: TGTGCCAGCAGCCAGGCCATGAATTCTAATGAAAAACTGTTTTTT; CDR3: CASSQAMNSNEKLFF
V: TRBV5-1; D: -; J: TRBJ1-4; size: -; DNA: TGCGCCAGCAGCTTCCGCGCCAATGAAAAACTGTTTTTT; CDR3: CASSFRANEKLFF
V: TRBV3-1/TRBV3-2; D: -; J: TRBJ1-3; size: once; DNA: TGTGCCAGCGGCTCGAGGGCCCTCTCTGGAAACACCATATATTTT; CDR3: CASGSRALSGNTIYF
V: TRBV5-1; D: -; J: TRBJ2-7; size: -; DNA: TGCGCCAGCAGCTTGCCCGGACTTGACTACGAGCAGTACTTC; CDR3: CASSLPGLDYEQYF
V: TRBV5-1; D: TRBD1; J: TRBJ1-4; size: -; DNA: TGCGCCAGCAGCCAGTGGGGACAGGGAGAAGGGGAAAAACTGTTTTTT; CDR3: CASSQWGQGEGEKLFF
V: TRBV28; D: -; J: TRBJ1-4; size: -; DNA: TGTGCCAGCAGTTCCGCCGGGTTAGGTAATGAAAAACTGTTTTTT; CDR3: CASSSAGLGNEKLFF
V: TRBV6-5; D: -; J: TRBJ1-2; size: -; DNA: TGTGCCAGCAGTCACGACTTTTCACCAAACTATGGCTACACCTTC; CDR3: CASSHDFSPNYGYTF
V: TRBV6-5; D: TRBD1; J: TRBJ1-2; size: -; DNA: TGTGCCAGCAGTATCGACAGGGGACATGGCTACACCTTC; CDR3: CASSIDRGHGYTF
V: TRBV6-5; D: -; J: TRBJ2-7; size: -; DNA: TGTGCCAGCATGCCGCGGACAGCCTACGAGCAGTACTTC; CDR3: CASMPRTAYEQYF
V: TRBV5-6; D: TRBD2; J: TRBJ2-7; size: -; DNA: TGTGCCAGCAGCGGGAGGGAACCGACCTCCTACGAGCAGTACTTC; CDR3: CASSGREPTSYEQYF
V: TRBV6-5; D: -; J: TRBJ2-7; size: few; DNA: TGTGCCAGCAGGTCCGTCGGGACTCCGCAGTACTTC; CDR3: CASRSVGTPQYF
V: TRBV7-3; D: -; J: TRBJ2-6; size: -; DNA: TGTGCCAGCAGCCTAAGCAGTGCTGGGGCCAACGTCCTGACTTTC; CDR3: CASSLSSAGANVLTF
V: TRBV29-1; D: TRBD1; J: TRBJ1-2; size: -; DNA: TGCAGCTTTTTAGGGGGCGCGTGGGGCTACACCTTC; CDR3: CSFLGGAWGYTF
V: TRBV7-9; D: -; J: TRBJ1-2; size: -; DNA: TGTGCCAGCAGCTTAGAAGGGGGTTCCTATGGCTACACCTTC; CDR3: CASSLEGGSYGYTF
V: TRBV10-2; D: TRBD2; J: TRBJ2-6; size: -; DNA: TGCGCCAGCAGTGGGGCTAGCGGGGGAAGCTCTGGGGCCAACGTCCTGACTTTC; CDR3: CASSGASGGSSGANVLTF
V: TRBV15; D: TRBD1; J: TRBJ1-6; size: -; DNA: TGTGCCACCAGCCGGGACAGTAATTCACCCCTCCACTTT; CDR3: CATSRDSNSPLHF
V: TRBV18; D: -; J: TRBJ1-5; size: -; DNA: TGTGCCAGCTCACCAAACGACATACAGCCCCAGCATTTT; CDR3: CASSPNDIQPQHF
V: TRBV5-4; D: -; J: TRBJ2-7; size: -; DNA: TGTGCCAGCAGTCTAGCCGGGGGGCCCTCCTACGAGCAGTACTTC; CDR3: CASSLAGGPSYEQYF
V: TRBV19; D: TRBD1; J: TRBJ1-2; size: -; DNA: TGTGCCAGTAGTGTCGACAGGGCCCCTAACTATGGCTACACCTTC; CDR3: CASSVDRAPNYGYTF
V: TRBV27; D: -; J: TRBJ2-7; size: -; DNA: TGTGCCAGCAGTCCCCGGGACACCTACTACGAGCAGTACTTC; CDR3: CASSPRDTYYEQYF
V: TRBV5-1; D: -; J: TRBJ2-5; size: -; DNA: TGCGCCAGCCATCTCGGGGAGACCCAGTACTTC; CDR3: CASHLGETQYF
V: TRBV7-9; D: TRBD2; J: TRBJ2-1; size: few; DNA: TGTGCCAGCAGCTTAGGGGCTAGCGGTTACAATGAGCAGTTCTTC; CDR3: CASSLGASGYNEQFF
V: TRBV29-1; D: -; J: TRBJ2-2; size: -; DNA: TGCAGCGTTGCGGGCGACAGAAACACCGGGGAGCTGTTTTTT; CDR3: CSVAGDRNTGELFF
V: TRBV12-3/TRBV12-4; D: -; J: TRBJ1-4; size: -; DNA: TGTGCCAGCAGTTTGGGATCCTCGGGGCTGTTTTTT; CDR3: CASSLGSSGLFF
V: TRBV19; D: TRBD2; J: TRBJ2-3; size: -; DNA: TGTGCCAGTAGTCCGGGACTAGCGGACCGGGATACGCAGTATTTT; CDR3: CASSPGLADRDTQYF
V: TRBV18; D: -; J: TRBJ1-1; size: -; DNA: TGTGCCAGCTCACCAGGGACTAACACTGAAGCTTTCTTT; CDR3: CASSPGTNTEAFF
V: TRBV27; D: TRBD1; J: TRBJ1-1; size: -; DNA: TGTGCCAGCAGTAATGACAGGGCGGGGACTGAAGCTTTCTTT; CDR3: CASSNDRAGTEAFF
V: TRBV9; D: TRBD1; J: TRBJ1-2; size: -; DNA: TGTGCCAGCAGCGGCGTCCCACAGGGGGGAAATTATGGCTACACCTTC; CDR3: CASSGVPQGGNYGYTF
V: TRBV7-2; D: TRBD2; J: TRBJ2-7; size: -; DNA: TGTGCCAGCACCTCGGGAGGGAAACATGAGCAGTACTTC; CDR3: CASTSGGKHEQYF
V: TRBV7-2; D: TRBD2; J: TRBJ2-3; size: -; DNA: TGTGCCAGCAGGATTTCTAGGCTAGCGGGGGGGTGGTTGGATACGCAGTATTTT; CDR3: CASRISRLAGGWLDTQYF
V: TRBV30; D: -; J: TRBJ2-1; size: -; DNA: TGTGCCTGGCTAAAAGGGGCCCAGGTCGGCAATGAGCAGTTCTTC; CDR3: CAWLKGAQVGNEQFF
V: TRBV19; D: TRBD1; J: TRBJ1-6; size: -; DNA: TGTGCCAGTAGTCCGGACAGGGCGAATTCACCCCTCCACTTT; CDR3: CASSPDRANSPLHF
V: TRBV19; D: TRBD1; J: TRBJ1-5; size: -; DNA: TGTGCCACCTTCGACAGGGGTCGTGGGCAGCCCCAGCATTTT; CDR3: CATFDRGRGQPQHF
V: TRBV6-5; D: TRBD1; J: TRBJ1-6; size: -; DNA: TGTGCCAGCAGTTCCCCCCCACAGGGGGAAAATTCACCCCTCCACTTT; CDR3: CASSSPPQGENSPLHF
V: TRBV7-9; D: -; J: TRBJ1-1; size: -; DNA: TGTGCCAGCGAACGGGAGGAGGGTTGGAGCACTGAAGCTTTCTTT; CDR3: CASEREEGWSTEAFF
V: TRBV19; D: TRBD1; J: TRBJ1-1; size: -; DNA: TGTGCCAGTAGTTCCCGACAGGGGGACACTGAAGCTTTCTTT; CDR3: CASSSRQGDTEAFF
V: TRBV27; D: TRBD1; J: TRBJ2-5; size: -; DNA: TGTGCCAGCAGGACCGACGGACAGGGGGCCTGGGAGACCCAGTACTTC; CDR3: CASRTDGQGAWETQYF
V: TRBV6-5; D: TRBD1; J: TRBJ1-1; size: -; DNA: TGTGCCAGCAGTTTAGTGGGACAGGCTGAAGCTTTCTTT; CDR3: CASSLVGQAEAFF
V: TRBV7-9; D: -; J: TRBJ2-1; size: few; DNA: TGTGCCAGCAGCTTAGCGGCGGGTTACTACAATGAGCAGTTCTTC; CDR3: CASSLAAGYYNEQFF
V: TRBV24-1; D: TRBD1; J: TRBJ2-2; size: -; DNA: TGTGCCACCAGTGATCACAGGGGCGACGGTGGCGGGGAGCTGTTTTTT; CDR3: CATSDHRGDGGGELFF
V: TRBV27; D: -; J: TRBJ2-5; size: -; DNA: TGTGCCACCCGGGTCCCCCCGGGTGGGACCCAGTACTTC; CDR3: CATRVPPGGTQYF
V: TRBV27; D: -; J: TRBJ2-1; size: few; DNA: TGTGCCAGCAGTCCCCGGGACTTTTACAATGAGCAGTTCTTC; CDR3: CASSPRDFYNEQFF
V: TRBV3-1/TRBV3-2; D: -; J: TRBJ2-7; size: -; DNA: TGTGCCAGCACCCAGGGCGCTCTCTACGAGCAGTACTTC; CDR3: CASTQGALYEQYF
V: TRBV4-1; D: -; J: TRBJ1-1; size: once; DNA: TGCGCCAGCAGCCACGATTCGACTATTAACACTGAAGCTTTCTTT; CDR3: CASSHDSTINTEAFF
V: TRBV5-1; D: TRBD1; J: TRBJ2-3; size: -; DNA: TGCGCCAGCAGCTTCGACAGGGGGAGCACAGATACGCAGTATTTT; CDR3: CASSFDRGSTDTQYF
V: TRBV9; D: -; J: TRBJ1-1; size: -; DNA: TGTGCCAGCAGCGTAGGCGGGGACTTGAACACTGAAGCTTTCTTT; CDR3: CASSVGGDLNTEAFF
V: TRBV4-1; D: TRBD1; J: TRBJ1-2; size: -; DNA: TGCGCCAGCAGCCAGGGTTCTACAGGGGTGGGAGGTGGCTACACCTTC; CDR3: CASSQGSTGVGGGYTF
V: TRBV15; D: TRBD1; J: TRBJ2-3; size: -; DNA: TGTGCCACCAGCAGAAGACAGGGTTCGGGCACAGATACGCAGTATTTT; CDR3: CATSRRQGSGTDTQYF
V: TRBV9; D: -; J: TRBJ1-2; size: -; DNA: TGTGCCAGCAGCGTAGGTCAACAAGGGGATGGCTACACCTTC; CDR3: CASSVGQQGDGYTF
V: TRBV27; D: TRBD1; J: TRBJ1-1; size: -; DNA: TGTGCCAGCAGCGACAGGGACTGGAACACTGAAGCTTTCTTT; CDR3: CASSDRDWNTEAFF
V: TRBV6-1; D: -; J: TRBJ1-2; size: many; DNA: TGTGCCAGCAGTGGAAGCCCGGTGGTTTTTAACTATGGCTACACCTTC; CDR3: CASSGSPVVFNYGYTF
V: TRBV19; D: TRBD1; J: TRBJ1-2; size: -; DNA: TGTGCCAGTACCCCAGGACAGGGGACCTATGGCTACACCTTC; CDR3: CASTPGQGTYGYTF
V: TRBV6-5; D: -; J: TRBJ2-1; size: -; DNA: TGTGCCAGCAGGCACAGGGACAATGAGCAGTTCTTC; CDR3: CASRHRDNEQFF
V: TRBV6-6; D: TRBD1; J: TRBJ2-7; size: -; DNA: TGTGCCAGCAGGTACGGGACAGGAACTTACGAGCAGTACTTC; CDR3: CASRYGTGTYEQYF